The rows below give T cell receptor beta chains drawn from one sample of a study of OX40 agonist ivuxolimab in advanced cancers. The protocol was immunoSEQ multiplex PCR, while the TCRdb copy is restricted to in-frame clones and leaves out a portion. The sample holds some 94,000 clones, under 95% seen once. The sample was CD4+ or CD8+ T cells sorted from blood, taken in a trial of the OX40 agonist ivuxolimab. Every receptor here comes from an adult with an advanced solid tumor such as melanoma, head and neck, liver or kidney cancer. Each CDR3 is given with its conserved first and last residue. A D gene is named only where the DNA matches it firmly. The size entry is marked missing in some rows and otherwise reads once, few, many or a size class.

D,J,size,V,DNA,CDR3
-,TRBJ2-1,-,TRBV4-1,TGCGCCAGCAGCCAAGACGCCTTGGAGAATGAGCAGTTCTTC,CASSQDALENEQFF
TRBD2,TRBJ2-5,-,TRBV5-6,TGTGCCAGCAGCGCAGTACTAGCGGGTTACCAAGAGACCCAGTACTTC,CASSAVLAGYQETQYF
-,TRBJ1-6,few,TRBV27,TGTGCCAGCAGTTTAGGGGGAAGGGGACCCCTCCACTTT,CASSLGGRGPLHF
-,TRBJ2-6,-,TRBV6-6,TGTGCCAGCAGTTACTCGCCCTACTCTGGGGCCAACGTCCTGACTTTC,CASSYSPYSGANVLTF
-,TRBJ1-2,-,TRBV5-6,TGTGCCAGCAGCTTGGAGGTTAGGCATCTCAACTATGGCTACACCTTC,CASSLEVRHLNYGYTF
-,TRBJ2-3,-,TRBV28,TGTGCCAGCAGTTTAAGGAGGGAGCAGGGCACAGATACGCAGTATTTT,CASSLRREQGTDTQYF
-,TRBJ1-2,once,TRBV15,TGTGCCACCAGCAGAGGAGACAGAAACTATGGCTACACCTTC,CATSRGDRNYGYTF
-,TRBJ2-4,-,TRBV6-1,TGTGCCAGCCGGGACCCTCAGAGCATTCAGTACTTC,CASRDPQSIQYF
TRBD1,TRBJ1-1,-,TRBV12-5,TGTGCTAGTGGGGCGGGACAGGGGAACACTGAAGCTTTCTTT,CASGAGQGNTEAFF
-,TRBJ2-1,-,TRBV27,TGTGCCAGCAGTCCAGGGGGGTCTTACAATGAGCAGTTCTTC,CASSPGGSYNEQFF
-,TRBJ1-2,-,TRBV11-2,TGTGCCAGCAGCGACGGAGAGACTGGAGGCTACACCTTC,CASSDGETGGYTF
-,TRBJ1-1,-,TRBV7-6,TGTGCCAGCAGGACCGGGGGGCCTTACACTGAAGCTTTCTTT,CASRTGGPYTEAFF
-,TRBJ2-7,-,TRBV11-2,TGTGCCAGCAGCTTAACAGGGAGGATTTACGAGCAGTACTTC,CASSLTGRIYEQYF
-,TRBJ1-1,-,TRBV7-9,TGTGCCAGCAGCTTTTGGACGGGGGTAGCTTTCTTT,CASSFWTGVAFF
-,TRBJ1-5,-,TRBV7-3,TGTGCCAGCAGCTTAAAAAGGTCCCGAGGGCATCAGCCCCAGCATTTT,CASSLKRSRGHQPQHF
-,TRBJ2-1,-,TRBV4-2,TGTGCCAGCAGCCAAGATTTAAGGGAACAGTTCTTC,CASSQDLREQFF
TRBD1,TRBJ2-7,-,TRBV9,TGTGCCAGCGGGACAGGGGGCCCCTACGAGCAGTACTTC,CASGTGGPYEQYF
-,TRBJ2-3,-,TRBV6-5,TGTGCCAGCAGCTATACACAGGGCACAGATACGCAGTATTTT,CASSYTQGTDTQYF
-,TRBJ1-6,once,TRBV5-1,TGCGCCAGCAGCTTCACGGGGGAAATAGTGGGTTCACCCCTCCACTTT,CASSFTGEIVGSPLHF
-,TRBJ1-2,-,TRBV20-1,TGCATTCCCCCTGGCTACACCTTC,CIPPGYTF
-,TRBJ2-3,-,TRBV21-1,TGTGCCAGCACCCGGAGGGATACGCAGTATTTT,CASTRRDTQYF
TRBD2,TRBJ2-3,-,TRBV15,TGTGCCACCAGCAGAGAGGGCGGGGGGAGTACAGATACGCAGTATTTT,CATSREGGGSTDTQYF
-,TRBJ1-1,-,TRBV5-1,TGCGCCAGCAGCTTGGAATCTGCCAGGCAGGGGGCTTTCTTT,CASSLESARQGAFF
-,TRBJ2-4,-,TRBV19,TGTGCCAGTAGTATTGGGGCTATGACCAAAAACATTCAGTACTTC,CASSIGAMTKNIQYF
TRBD2,TRBJ2-5,-,TRBV5-5,TGTGCCAGCAGCTTCCACGGGGGGCGACTAGCGGTGGTTGACGCCCAGTACTTC,CASSFHGGRLAVVDAQYF
TRBD2,TRBJ2-1,-,TRBV25-1,TGTGCCAGCAGTCCCGGGAGGGGGTACTATGAGCAGTTCTTC,CASSPGRGYYEQFF
-,TRBJ2-7,-,TRBV4-1,TGCGCCAGCAGCCTACGGGAGCCAGGTCCCTACGAGCAGTACTTC,CASSLREPGPYEQYF
-,TRBJ2-1,-,TRBV4-1,TGCGCCAGCAGCCAAGTTCATGCAATGCGGTACAATGAGCAGTTCTTC,CASSQVHAMRYNEQFF
-,TRBJ2-3,-,TRBV11-3,TGTGCCAGCAGCTTAGGACTAGCAGATACGCAGTATTTT,CASSLGLADTQYF
TRBD2,TRBJ2-1,-,TRBV5-1,TGCGCCAGCAGCTTGGGCCGGGAGGCCTACAATGAGCAGTTCTTC,CASSLGREAYNEQFF
-,TRBJ1-2,-,TRBV9,TGTGCCAGCAGCGGATGGTCTAGGGCGACAGGCGGTGACAACTATGGCTACACCTTC,CASSGWSRATGGDNYGYTF
-,TRBJ1-2,-,TRBV5-1,TGCGCCAGCAGCTTGGGGGAGTCCCGCTACACCTTC,CASSLGESRYTF
-,TRBJ1-1,few,TRBV30,TGTGCCTGGAGTTACGACAGGAACACTGAAGCTTTCTTT,CAWSYDRNTEAFF
-,TRBJ2-1,-,TRBV9,TGTGCCAGCAGCGTAGACGGGGCAGTCTACAATGAGCAGTTCTTC,CASSVDGAVYNEQFF
-,TRBJ2-1,-,TRBV6-5,TGTGCCAGCAGTTACGGGGCAAATGAGCAGTTCTTC,CASSYGANEQFF
TRBD1,TRBJ2-7,once,TRBV6-5,TGTGCCAGCAAATACTCGTTCCAGGGGGCCCACGAGCAGTACTTC,CASKYSFQGAHEQYF